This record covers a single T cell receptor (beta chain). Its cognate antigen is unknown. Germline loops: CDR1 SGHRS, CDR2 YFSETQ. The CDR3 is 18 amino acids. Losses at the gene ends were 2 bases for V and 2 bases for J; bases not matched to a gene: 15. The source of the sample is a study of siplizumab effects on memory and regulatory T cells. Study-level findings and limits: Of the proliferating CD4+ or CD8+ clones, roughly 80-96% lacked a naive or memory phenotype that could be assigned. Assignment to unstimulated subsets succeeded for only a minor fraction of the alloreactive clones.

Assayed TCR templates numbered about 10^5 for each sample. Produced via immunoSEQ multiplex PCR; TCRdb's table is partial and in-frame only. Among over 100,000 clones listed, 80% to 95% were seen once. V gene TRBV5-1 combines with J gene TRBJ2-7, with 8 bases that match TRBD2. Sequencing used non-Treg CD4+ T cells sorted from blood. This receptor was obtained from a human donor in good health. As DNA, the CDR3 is TGCGCCAGCAGCTTAGGACTTGTAGTGGCCGGGGGGGCCTACGAGCAGTACTTC. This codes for CASSLGLVVAGGAYEQYF.